This T cell receptor beta chain was documented in a study of blood T cell repertoires in COVID-19. Participants were aged about 18 to 90 years, lived in some 23 US areas, and enrolled virtually. Assignment of participants to cohorts was predicated upon participant-reported clinical history. The germline gives CDR1 MNHEY, CDR2 SMNVEV (reference sequence). The CDR3 totals 14 residues. J lost 7 bases, V lost 5 bases, and 8 bases had no gene match. Original methodology: The authors estimated nucleated cell counts from reference gene primer amplification. This table comes from immunoSEQ multiplex PCR, and its TCRdb copy is limited to in-frame clones, with some not included. V and J calls plus clone size are reproduced from that table; the DNA served to infer D and trimming. The sample gives a few hundred thousand clones, roughly 87% of which show up once; approximately 5.4% is in the top ten.

The rearrangement joins TRBV27 to TRBJ1-2; 9 nucleotides line up with TRBD1. The clonotype comes from a woman between 50 and 59 years old who had recovered from COVID-19. What was sequenced was PBMCs or T cells enriched from blood (not recorded which). CDR3 sequence (DNA): TGTGCCAGCAGTGGGACAGGGTTTAGGTCTGGCTACACCTTC. It encodes CASSGTGFRSGYTF.